Listed here are 14 T cell receptor beta chains from one sample, sequenced in a study of OX40 agonist ivuxolimab in advanced cancers. The assay was immunoSEQ multiplex PCR, and TCRdb's table has in-frame clones only and misses some. In the table there are 60,000 to 90,000 clones, about 81% of which are singletons. This material consisted of CD4+ or CD8+ T cells sorted from blood, taken in a trial of the OX40 agonist ivuxolimab. The receptor set was obtained from an adult with an advanced solid tumor such as melanoma, head and neck, liver or kidney cancer.

This clone has more than one count but fewer than ten. The J gene is TRBJ1-2, the V gene TRBV5-6; no clear D gene. The CDR3 has 13 amino acids. V was trimmed by 4 bases and J by 7 bases, leaving 14 bases between them. The germline V gene has CDR1 SGHDT and CDR2 YYEEEE. The CDR3 DNA sequence: TGTGCCAGCAGCCCCGGGAGGGATGGTGGCTACACCTTC. It codes for CASSPGRDGGYTF.

The rearrangement joins TRBV28 to TRBJ1-3; no clear D gene. The CDR3 runs 15 residues. V lost 6 bases, J lost 0 bases, and 12 bases lay in between. In germline, CDR1 is MDHEN, CDR2 SYDVKM. The CDR3 DNA reads TGTGCCAGCAGCACGGGCTCCGACTCTGGAAACACCATATATTTT. Translating gives CASSTGSDSGNTIYF.

The rearrangement uses TRBV2 and TRBJ2-7; 10 bases align to TRBD1. The CDR3 runs to 14 residues. Germline-derived CDR1 and CDR2 are SNHLY and FYNNEI. V dropped 6 bases and J dropped 5; count of bases not matched to a gene: 7. The CDR3 is CASRSDRGQNEQYF. Here the CDR3 DNA reads TGTGCCAGCAGATCAGACAGGGGGCAAAACGAGCAGTACTTC.

The chain has TRBV7-2 and TRBJ2-7, with 10 bases fitting TRBD1. The CDR3 is made up of 14 amino acids. V shed 3 bases, J shed 5 bases, and the junction held 4 bases outside the gene matches. Germline lookup yields CDR1 SGHTA and CDR2 FQGNSA. CDR3 DNA sequence: TGTGCCAGCAGCTTCGGACAGGGGGTCCACGAGCAGTACTTC. Its protein is CASSFGQGVHEQYF. The full variable domain, rest sourced from reference TRBV7-2 and TRBJ2-7, is GAGVSQSPSNKVTEKGKDVELRCDPISGHTALYWYRQSLGQGLEFLIYFQGNSAPDKSGLPSDRFSAERTGGSVSTLTIQRTQQEDSAVYLCASSFGQGVHEQYFGPGTRLTVT.

This rearrangement joins TRBV10-1 to TRBJ1-3; 7 nucleotides line up with TRBD1. With 3 bases clipped from V and 3 bases from J, the junction kept 5 bases outside the gene matches. Germline values: CDR1 WNHNN, CDR2 SYGVQD (reference sequence). This CDR3 has 15 residues. The CDR3 loop is CASSDPGTVGNTIYF. CDR3 DNA: TGCGCCAGCAGTGATCCCGGGACAGTTGGAAACACCATATATTTT.

The chain combines TRBV6-5 with TRBJ2-7; D is uncertain. V lost 5 bases and J 6 bases, leaving 11 bases between the germline ends. The CDR3 totals 12 residues. Looked up from germline, CDR1 is MNHEY and CDR2 is SVGAGI. The CDR3 nucleotides are TGTGCCAGCAGTGGATCGGGTTCCGAGCAGTACTTC. As protein: CASSGSGSEQYF.

The chain links TRBV7-2 to TRBJ2-1, with 8 bases lining up with TRBD2. The CDR3 length is 13 residues. The germline gives CDR1 SGHTA, CDR2 FQGNSA. The trim removed 4 bases at V and 9 bases at J, leaving 5 bases unmatched. The CDR3 region is CASSWTGGREQFF. CDR3 nucleotides: TGTGCCAGCAGCTGGACGGGGGGGCGTGAGCAGTTCTTC.

The table lists this clone with a count of one. The rearrangement uses TRBV30 and TRBJ2-7; D may be TRBD2 (5 bases). The V and J ends lost 5 bases and 0 bases respectively, with 11 bases between them. Germline values: CDR1 GTSNPN, CDR2 SVGIG (reference sequence). There are 13 residues in the CDR3. The CDR3 bases are TGTGCCTGGGCGGGCTGGGACTCCTACGAGCAGTACTTC. It codes for CAWAGWDSYEQYF.

For the CDR3, the DNA is TGTGCCAGCGCCACCGGGACTAGCAGATACACAGATACGCAGTATTTT. Protein: CASATGTSRYTDTQYF. The gene calls are TRBV7-8 and TRBJ2-3, with 9 bases aligning to TRBD2. Per germline, CDR1 SGHVS and CDR2 FQNEAQ. The CDR3 is made up of 16 amino acids. The V and J ends lost 8 bases and 2 bases, in that order; junction bases with no gene match: 11.

This chain joins TRBV29-1 and TRBJ1-6; D is ambiguous. Germline CDR1 and CDR2: SQVTM and ANQGSEA. Trimming pared 4 bases from V and 7 bases from J, leaving 11 bases between. The CDR3 extends over 13 amino acids. The CDR3 region is CSVGDGRNSPLHF. The CDR3 region has the DNA TGCAGCGTTGGTGACGGCCGAAATTCACCCCTCCACTTT.

This clone was seen once. This chain connects TRBV29-1 to TRBJ1-1; TRBD1 aligns across 8 bases. Germline CDR1 reads SQVTM; CDR2 reads ANQGSEA. The V and J ends lost 2 bases and 5 bases, in that order; junction bases with no gene match: 10. This CDR3 contains 15 residues. In DNA form, the CDR3 reads TGCAGCGTTGAACCACGGACAGGGCAGGGAACTGAAGCTTTCTTT. Its translation: CSVEPRTGQGTEAFF.

The chain employs TRBV2 and TRBJ1-4; D is undetermined. This CDR3 region has 13 residues. The germline V gene has CDR1 SNHLY and CDR2 FYNNEI. V gave up 8 bases and J gave up 5 bases, with 12 bases separating them. The CDR3 spells CASVSFLNEKLFF. The CDR3 region has the DNA TGTGCCAGCGTCAGTTTTCTCAATGAAAAACTGTTTTTT. Together with reference TRBV2 and TRBJ1-4, the CDR3 gives the full variable domain: EPEVTQTPSHQVTQMGQEVILRCVPISNHLYFYWYRQILGQKVEFLVSFYNNEISEKSEIFDDQFSVERPDGSNFTLKIRSTKLEDSAMYFCASVSFLNEKLFFGSGTQLSVL.

The chain has TRBV7-2 and TRBJ1-2; possible D gene TRBD1, 6 bases. V shed 5 bases and J shed 7 bases, with 14 bases lying between them. The CDR3 has 13 residues. Germline V gene lookup returns CDR1 SGHTA and CDR2 FQGNSA. The CDR3 sequence: CASSLLQGSGYTF. For the CDR3, the DNA is TGTGCCAGCAGCCTATTACAGGGTTCTGGCTACACCTTC.

The rearrangement links TRBV10-1 to TRBJ1-5; D might be TRBD1 (5 bases). V lost 8 bases, J lost 4 bases, and 12 bases lay in between. CDR3 length: 13 residues. Germline V gives CDR1 WNHNN, CDR2 SYGVQD (reference sequence). The CDR3: CASWFRVNQPQHF. CDR3 DNA: TGCGCCAGCTGGTTCAGGGTGAATCAGCCCCAGCATTTT.